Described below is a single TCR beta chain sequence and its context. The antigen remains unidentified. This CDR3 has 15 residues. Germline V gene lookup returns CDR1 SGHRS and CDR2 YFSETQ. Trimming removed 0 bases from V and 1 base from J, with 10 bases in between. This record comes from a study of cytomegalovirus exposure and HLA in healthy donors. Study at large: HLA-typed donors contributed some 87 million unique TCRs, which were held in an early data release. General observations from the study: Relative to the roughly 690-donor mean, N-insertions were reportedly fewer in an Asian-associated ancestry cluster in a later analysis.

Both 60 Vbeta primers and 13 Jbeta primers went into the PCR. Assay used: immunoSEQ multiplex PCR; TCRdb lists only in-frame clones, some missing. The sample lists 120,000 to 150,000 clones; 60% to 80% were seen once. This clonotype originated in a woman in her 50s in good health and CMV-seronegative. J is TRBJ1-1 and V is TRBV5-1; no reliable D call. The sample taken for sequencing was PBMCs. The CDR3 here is CASSLDEGQNTEAFF. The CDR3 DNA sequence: TGCGCCAGCAGCTTGGATGAGGGCCAGAACACTGAAGCTTTCTTT.